This T cell receptor (beta chain) was recorded in a study of blood T cells in healthy people across ages. With regard to this clonotype: Its specificity is not known.

For every donor, a draw yielded about 10 milliliters of peripheral blood. Trimming shortened V by 0 bases and J by 2 bases, and 23 bases separated the two germline ends. Germline CDR1 and CDR2: SGHNT and YENEEA. The CDR3 length is 20 residues. The study's findings and limits: There were more naive CD4+ cells and higher diversity in long-lived donors than in aged donors. Unsorted PBMC material precluded a definitive naive versus antigen-experienced comparison.

The second PCR ran 7 to 11 cycles with a sample-barcoded 5' primer and J-beta primers. TCRdb recomputed calls from the 5' RACE reads with MiXCR, one row per CDR3 protein. The sample contains roughly 640,000 distinct CDR3 sequences, under 30% of which appear only once. The receptor was derived from a woman older than 75 in good health. The rearrangement joins TRBV11-3 to TRBJ1-5, with TRBD1 as a possible D gene (6 bases). The sequenced sample consisted of blood. The CDR3 DNA reads as TGTGCCAGCAGCTTAGATCAGTCGGACAGCCAAGAAAGGGGCAATCAGCCCCAGCATTTT. Its translation is CASSLDQSDSQERGNQPQHF.